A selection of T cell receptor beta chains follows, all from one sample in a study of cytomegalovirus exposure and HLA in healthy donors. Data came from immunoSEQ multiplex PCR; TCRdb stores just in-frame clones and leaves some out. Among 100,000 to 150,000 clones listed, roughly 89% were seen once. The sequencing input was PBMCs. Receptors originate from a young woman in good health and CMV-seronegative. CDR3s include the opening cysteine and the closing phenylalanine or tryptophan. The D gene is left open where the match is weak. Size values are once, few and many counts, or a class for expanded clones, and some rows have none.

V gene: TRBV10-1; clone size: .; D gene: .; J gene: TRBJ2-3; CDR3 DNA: TGCGCCAGCAGTGAGATACAGACCACAGATACGCAGTATTTT; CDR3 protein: CASSEIQTTDTQYF
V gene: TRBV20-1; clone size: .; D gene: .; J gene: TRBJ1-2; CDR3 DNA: TGCAGTGCACACAGAAACACCTTC; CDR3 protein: CSAHRNTF
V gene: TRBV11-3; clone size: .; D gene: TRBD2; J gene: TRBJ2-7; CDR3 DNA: TGTGCCAGCAGCCACAGGACTAGCGGGATCGGCGAGCAGTACTTC; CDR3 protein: CASSHRTSGIGEQYF
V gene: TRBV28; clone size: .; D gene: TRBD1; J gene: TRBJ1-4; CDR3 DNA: TGTGCCAGCAGCAATAAAAGGCCGGGACAGGGTAATGAAAAACTGTTTTTT; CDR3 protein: CASSNKRPGQGNEKLFF
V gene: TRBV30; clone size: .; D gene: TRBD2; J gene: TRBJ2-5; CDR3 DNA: TGTGCCTGGAGTATAACTCGGACTAGCGGGGGGATCCAAGAGACCCAGTACTTC; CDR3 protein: CAWSITRTSGGIQETQYF
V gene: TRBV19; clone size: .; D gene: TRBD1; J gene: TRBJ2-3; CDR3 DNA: TGTGCCAGTTCCGACCAGCGGACAGGTTCCACAGATACGCAGTATTTT; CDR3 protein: CASSDQRTGSTDTQYF
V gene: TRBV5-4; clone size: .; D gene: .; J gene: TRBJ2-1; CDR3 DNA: TGTGCCAGCAGCTTGTTTGCAGAATCCTACAATGAGCAGTTCTTC; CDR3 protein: CASSLFAESYNEQFF
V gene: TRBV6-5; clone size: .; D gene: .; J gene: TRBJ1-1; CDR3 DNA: TGTGCCAGCAGTAATACTCAGGGGAACACTGAAGCTTTCTTT; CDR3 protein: CASSNTQGNTEAFF
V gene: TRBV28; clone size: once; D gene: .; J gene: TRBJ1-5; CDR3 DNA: TGTGCCAGCGGGGGGGGTGTCAGCCAGCCCCAGCATTTT; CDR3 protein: CASGGGVSQPQHF
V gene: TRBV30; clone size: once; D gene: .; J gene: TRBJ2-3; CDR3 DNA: TGTGCCTGGAGTGTCGTGGGAGGCACAGATACGCAGTATTTT; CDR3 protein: CAWSVVGGTDTQYF
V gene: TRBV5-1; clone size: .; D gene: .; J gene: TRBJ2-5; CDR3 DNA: TGCGCCAGCTCCCAGCGGGCGGGGAGAATAGAGACCCAGTACTTC; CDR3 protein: CASSQRAGRIETQYF
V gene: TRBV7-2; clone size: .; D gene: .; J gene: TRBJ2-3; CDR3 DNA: TGTGCCAGCAGCGATAGCGTTGCGCAGTATTTT; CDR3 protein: CASSDSVAQYF
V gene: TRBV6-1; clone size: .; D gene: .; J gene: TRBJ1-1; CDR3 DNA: TGTGCCAGCAGCGCAGGGGCTTTCTTT; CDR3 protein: CASSAGAFF
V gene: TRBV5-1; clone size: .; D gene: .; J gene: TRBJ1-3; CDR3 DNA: TGCGCCAGCAGCTCCGGGCAGGGATGGGACTCTGGAAACACCATATATTTT; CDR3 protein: CASSSGQGWDSGNTIYF
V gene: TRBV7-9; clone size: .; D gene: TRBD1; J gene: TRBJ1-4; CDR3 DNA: TGTGCCAGCGAATCGGGACAGGGGCTTGAAAAACTGTTTTTT; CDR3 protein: CASESGQGLEKLFF
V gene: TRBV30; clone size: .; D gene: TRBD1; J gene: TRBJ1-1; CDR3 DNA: TGTGCCTGGAGTTTAGACAGGGAGGTCACTGAAGCTTTCTTT; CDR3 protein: CAWSLDREVTEAFF
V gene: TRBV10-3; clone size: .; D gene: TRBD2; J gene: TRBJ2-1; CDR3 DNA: TGTGCCATAGCGGGACTAGCCGGCGATGAGCAGTTCTTC; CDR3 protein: CAIAGLAGDEQFF
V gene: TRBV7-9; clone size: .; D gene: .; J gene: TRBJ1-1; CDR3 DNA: TGTGCCAGCAGCTCGGGGGGCTTTGAAGCTTTCTTT; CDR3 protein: CASSSGGFEAFF
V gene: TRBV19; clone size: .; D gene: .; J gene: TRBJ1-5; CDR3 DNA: TGTGCCAGTAGTATTCGGACAGACTATAGCAATCAGCCCCAGCATTTT; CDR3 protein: CASSIRTDYSNQPQHF
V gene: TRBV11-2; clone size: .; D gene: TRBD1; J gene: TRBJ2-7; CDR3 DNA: TGTGCCAGCAGCTTAGATCGGTGGGTTCGAGACAGGGTTCACGAGCAGTACTTC; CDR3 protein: CASSLDRWVRDRVHEQYF
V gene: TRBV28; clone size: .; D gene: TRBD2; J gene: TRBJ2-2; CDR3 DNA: TGTGCCAGCAGTCCCCCGGGGGGGCGATACACCGGGGAGCTGTTTTTT; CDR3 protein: CASSPPGGRYTGELFF
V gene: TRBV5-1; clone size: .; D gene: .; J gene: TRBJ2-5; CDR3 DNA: TGCGCCAGCAGCTTAGCAGGAATGGTCCAAGAGACCCAGTACTTC; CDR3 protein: CASSLAGMVQETQYF
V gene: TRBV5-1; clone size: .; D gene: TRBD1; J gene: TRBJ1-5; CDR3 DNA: TGCGCCAGCAGCTTGGGACAGGGGATTAATCAGCCCCAGCATTTT; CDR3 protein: CASSLGQGINQPQHF
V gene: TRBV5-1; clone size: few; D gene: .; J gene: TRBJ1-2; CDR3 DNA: TGCGCCAGCAGCTTGGGCCCCACACAGGGTGCCTATGGCTACACCTTC; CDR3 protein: CASSLGPTQGAYGYTF
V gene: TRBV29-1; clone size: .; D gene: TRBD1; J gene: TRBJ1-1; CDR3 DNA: TGCAGCGCCGACAGGGGTCGAGACACTGAAGCTTTCTTT; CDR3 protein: CSADRGRDTEAFF
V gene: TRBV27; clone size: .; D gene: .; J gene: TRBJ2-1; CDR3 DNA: TGTGCCAGCCTTGGACTAACCAAACACAATGAGCAGTTCTTC; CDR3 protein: CASLGLTKHNEQFF
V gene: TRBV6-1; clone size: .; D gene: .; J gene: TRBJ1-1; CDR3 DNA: TGTGCCAGCAGTAACGCAGGGGTTTTCACTGAAGCTTTCTTT; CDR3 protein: CASSNAGVFTEAFF
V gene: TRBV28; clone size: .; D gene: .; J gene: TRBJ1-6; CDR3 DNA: TGTGCCAGCAGTTTAGAGGGGGAATGGGATTCACCCCTCCACTTT; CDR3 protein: CASSLEGEWDSPLHF
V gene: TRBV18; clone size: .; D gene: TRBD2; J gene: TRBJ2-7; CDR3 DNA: TGTGCCAGCTCACCACCCGGGCTAGCGGCGAACTACGAGCAGTACTTC; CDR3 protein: CASSPPGLAANYEQYF
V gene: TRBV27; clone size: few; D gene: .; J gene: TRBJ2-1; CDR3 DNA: TGTGCCAGCAGTTTCGGTAACTACAATGAGCAGTTCTTC; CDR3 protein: CASSFGNYNEQFF
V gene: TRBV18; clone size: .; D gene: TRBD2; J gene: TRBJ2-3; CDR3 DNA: TGTGCCAGCTCACCTTTTCACGGGACTAGCGGGGCCTTCACAGATACGCAGTATTTT; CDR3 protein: CASSPFHGTSGAFTDTQYF
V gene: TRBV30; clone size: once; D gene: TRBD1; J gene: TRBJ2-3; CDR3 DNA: TGTGCCTGGACCACCCCCGGGACAGGGCGGAATACGCAGTATTTT; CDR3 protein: CAWTTPGTGRNTQYF
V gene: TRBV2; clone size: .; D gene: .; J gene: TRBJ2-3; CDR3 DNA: TGTGCCAGCCGAGAACTCACAGATACGCAGTATTTT; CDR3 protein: CASRELTDTQYF
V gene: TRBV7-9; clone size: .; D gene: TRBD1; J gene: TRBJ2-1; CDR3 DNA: TGTGCCAGCAGCCCCCGAGAGACAGGGGGCAATGAGCAGTTCTTC; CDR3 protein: CASSPRETGGNEQFF
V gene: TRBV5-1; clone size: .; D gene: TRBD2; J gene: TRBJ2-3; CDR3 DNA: TGCGCCAGCTCTCCTAGCGGGAGTGGAGATACGCAGTATTTT; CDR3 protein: CASSPSGSGDTQYF
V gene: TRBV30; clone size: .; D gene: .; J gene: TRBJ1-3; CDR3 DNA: TGTGCCTGGAGTCCAGGGGTCGGCCCCTCTGGAAACACCATATATTTT; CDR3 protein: CAWSPGVGPSGNTIYF
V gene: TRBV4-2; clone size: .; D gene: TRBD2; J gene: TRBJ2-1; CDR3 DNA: TGTGCCAGCAGCCAAGTGGCGGGGGGCTCATGGAATGAGCAGTTCTTC; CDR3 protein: CASSQVAGGSWNEQFF
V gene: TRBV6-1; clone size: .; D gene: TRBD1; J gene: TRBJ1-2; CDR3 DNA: TGTGCCAGCAGTAAGGACAGGGCGTACGGCTACACCTTC; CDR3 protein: CASSKDRAYGYTF
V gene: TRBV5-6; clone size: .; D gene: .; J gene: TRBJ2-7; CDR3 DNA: TGTGCCAGCAGCTTTTTTTCGGCGGAACCCTACGAGCAGTACTTC; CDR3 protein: CASSFFSAEPYEQYF
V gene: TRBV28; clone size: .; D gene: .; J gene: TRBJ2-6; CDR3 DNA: TGTGCCAGCTGCGGGGTCCCTGGGGCCAACGTCCTGACTTTC; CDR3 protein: CASCGVPGANVLTF
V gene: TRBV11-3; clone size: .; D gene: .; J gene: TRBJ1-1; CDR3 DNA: TGTGCCAGCAGCTTGAGCGTGAACACTGAAGCTTTCTTT; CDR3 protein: CASSLSVNTEAFF
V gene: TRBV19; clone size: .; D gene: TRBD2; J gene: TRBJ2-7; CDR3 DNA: TGTGCCAGTAGCTTCACTAGCGGCAAATCCTACGAGCAGTACTTC; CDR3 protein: CASSFTSGKSYEQYF
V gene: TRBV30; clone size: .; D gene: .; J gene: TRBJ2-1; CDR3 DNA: TGTGCCTGGACAGGGTTATACAATGAGCAGTTCTTC; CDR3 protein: CAWTGLYNEQFF
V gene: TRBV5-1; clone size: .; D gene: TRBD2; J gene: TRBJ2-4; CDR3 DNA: TGCGCCAGCAGCCTGCTAGCGGGGGAAAACATTCAGTACTTC; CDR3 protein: CASSLLAGENIQYF
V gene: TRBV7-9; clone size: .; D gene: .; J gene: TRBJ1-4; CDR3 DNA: TGTGCCAGCAGCTTAGGTGAAGGGGTTTATGAAAAACTGTTTTTT; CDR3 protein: CASSLGEGVYEKLFF
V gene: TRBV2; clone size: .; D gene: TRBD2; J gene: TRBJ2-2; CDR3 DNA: TGTGCCAGCAAGCTGGCGGGAGGGCGAAGCACCGGGGAGCTGTTTTTT; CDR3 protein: CASKLAGGRSTGELFF
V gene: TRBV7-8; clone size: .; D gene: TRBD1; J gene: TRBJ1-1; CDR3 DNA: TGTGCCAGCAGCTTGGGACAGGGGGGAGTAGGCACTGAAGCTTTCTTT; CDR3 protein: CASSLGQGGVGTEAFF
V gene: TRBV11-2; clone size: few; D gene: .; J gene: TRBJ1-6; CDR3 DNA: TGTGCCAGCAGCTTATCAACTTTTTCACCCCTCCACTTT; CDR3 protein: CASSLSTFSPLHF
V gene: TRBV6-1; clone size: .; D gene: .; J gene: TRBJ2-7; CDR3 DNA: TGTGCCAGCAGTGAAAAGGATAGCGAGCTCTACGAGCAGTACTTC; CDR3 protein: CASSEKDSELYEQYF
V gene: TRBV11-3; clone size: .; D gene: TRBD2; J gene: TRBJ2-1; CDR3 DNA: TGTGCCAGCAGCGTAGAGGGACTAGCGGGAGGTGAGCAGTTCTTC; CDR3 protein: CASSVEGLAGGEQFF
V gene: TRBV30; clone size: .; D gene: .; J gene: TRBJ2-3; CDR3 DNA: TGTGCCTGGACACACACAGATACGCAGTATTTT; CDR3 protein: CAWTHTDTQYF
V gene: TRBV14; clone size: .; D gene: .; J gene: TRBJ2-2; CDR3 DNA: TGTGCCAGCAGCCAAATCCGGACCGGGGAGCTGTTTTTT; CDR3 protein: CASSQIRTGELFF
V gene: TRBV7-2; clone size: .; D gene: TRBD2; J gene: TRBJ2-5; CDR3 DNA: TGTGCCAGCACCCGACTAGCGGGAGTTTCCGGTGAGACCCAGTACTTC; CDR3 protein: CASTRLAGVSGETQYF
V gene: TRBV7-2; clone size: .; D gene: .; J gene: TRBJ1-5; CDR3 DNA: TGTGCCAGCAGCTCGCGGGGTGGGCAGCCCCAGCATTTT; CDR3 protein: CASSSRGGQPQHF
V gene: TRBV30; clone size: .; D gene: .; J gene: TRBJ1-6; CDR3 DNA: TGTGCCTGGAGTGACGAAAGGACAGCGCCTTTAGGTAATTCACCCCTCCACTTT; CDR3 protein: CAWSDERTAPLGNSPLHF
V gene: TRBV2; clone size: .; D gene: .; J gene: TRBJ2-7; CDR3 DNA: TGTGCCAGCAGTGAGAGGACTTCGAGCTCCTACGAGCAGTACTTC; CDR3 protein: CASSERTSSSYEQYF
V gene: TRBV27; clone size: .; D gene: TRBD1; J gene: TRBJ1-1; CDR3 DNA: TGTGCCAGCAGTTCAAACAGGGGCGTTAAGAACACTGAAGCTTTCTTT; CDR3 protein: CASSSNRGVKNTEAFF
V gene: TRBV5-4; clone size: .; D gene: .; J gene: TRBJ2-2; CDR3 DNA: TGTGCCAGCAGCTTGGCGAGGGGGTTGGACACCGGGGAGCTGTTTTTT; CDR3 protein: CASSLARGLDTGELFF